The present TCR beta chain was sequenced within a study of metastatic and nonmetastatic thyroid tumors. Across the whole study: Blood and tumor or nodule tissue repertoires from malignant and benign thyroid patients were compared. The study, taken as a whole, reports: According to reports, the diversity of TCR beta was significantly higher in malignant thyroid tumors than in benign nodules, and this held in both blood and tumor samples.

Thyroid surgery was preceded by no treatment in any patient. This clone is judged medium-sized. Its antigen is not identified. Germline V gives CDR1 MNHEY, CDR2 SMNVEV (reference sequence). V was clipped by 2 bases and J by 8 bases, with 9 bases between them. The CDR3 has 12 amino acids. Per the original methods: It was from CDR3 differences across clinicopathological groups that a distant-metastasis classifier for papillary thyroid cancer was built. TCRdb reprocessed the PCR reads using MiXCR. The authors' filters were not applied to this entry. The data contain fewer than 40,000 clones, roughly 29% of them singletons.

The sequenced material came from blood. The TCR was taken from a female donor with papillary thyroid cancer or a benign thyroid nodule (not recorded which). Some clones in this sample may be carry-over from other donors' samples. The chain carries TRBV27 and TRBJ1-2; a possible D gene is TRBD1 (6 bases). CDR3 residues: CASSLRTEGYTF. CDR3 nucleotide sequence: TGTGCCAGCAGTTTAAGGACAGAAGGCTACACCTTC.